Here is one TCR beta chain with its context. Its antigen is still unknown. V shed 1 base and J shed 2 bases, with 4 bases lying between them. The V gene's germline CDR1 is SGHTA and CDR2 FQGNSA. The CDR3 runs to 13 residues. PCR amplification relied on 60 Vbeta primers (plus 13 Jbeta primers). Method: immunoSEQ multiplex PCR; TCRdb's copy keeps in-frame clones and lacks some. The sample holds some 130,000 clones; 76% are singletons and the top ten take 2.5% to 3.5%. The data derive from a study of cytomegalovirus exposure and HLA in healthy donors. Study background: An analysis done earlier identified approximately 120 million unique TCR beta sequences from approximately 170 million T cells.

The study, taken as a whole, reports: The likely explanation for a cluster of highly shared sequence variants was sequencing artifact.

The clonotype originates from a middle-aged man in good health and CMV-seronegative. Sequenced material: PBMCs. The chain links TRBV7-2 to TRBJ2-3; D uncertain. The DNA of the CDR3 is TGTGCCAGCAGCTTAGTCCTCACAGATACGCAGTATTTT. Translated: CASSLVLTDTQYF.